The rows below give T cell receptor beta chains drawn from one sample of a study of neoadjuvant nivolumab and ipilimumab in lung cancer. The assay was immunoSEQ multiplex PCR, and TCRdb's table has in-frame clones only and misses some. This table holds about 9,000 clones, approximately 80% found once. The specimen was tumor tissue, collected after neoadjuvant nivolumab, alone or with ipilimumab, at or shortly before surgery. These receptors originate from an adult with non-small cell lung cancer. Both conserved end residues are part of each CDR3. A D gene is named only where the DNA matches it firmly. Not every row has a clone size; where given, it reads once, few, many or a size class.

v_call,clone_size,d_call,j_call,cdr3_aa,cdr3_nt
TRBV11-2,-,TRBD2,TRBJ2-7,CASSLMRAGGEQYF,TGTGCCAGCAGCTTAATGCGGGCGGGGGGCGAGCAGTACTTC
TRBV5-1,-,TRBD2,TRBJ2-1,CASSLGTGTSGSSEQFF,TGCGCCAGCAGCTTGGGCACGGGGACTAGCGGGAGTAGTGAGCAGTTCTTC
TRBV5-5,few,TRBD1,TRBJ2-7,CASSLSGTASYEQYF,TGTGCCAGCAGCTTGTCCGGGACAGCATCCTACGAGCAGTACTTC
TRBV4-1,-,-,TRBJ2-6,CASSQDRPTGANVLTF,TGCGCCAGCAGCCAAGATAGGCCCACTGGGGCCAACGTCCTGACTTTC
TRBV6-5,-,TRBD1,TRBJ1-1,CASSFRTGGRTEAFF,TGTGCCAGCAGTTTTCGCACAGGGGGCAGAACTGAAGCTTTCTTT
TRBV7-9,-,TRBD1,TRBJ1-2,CASSLGNRGVSKNNYGYTF,TGTGCCAGCAGCTTAGGTAACAGGGGCGTATCTAAGAACAACTATGGCTACACCTTC
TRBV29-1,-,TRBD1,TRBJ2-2,CSVAGQMNTGELFF,TGCAGCGTTGCGGGACAGATGAACACCGGGGAGCTGTTTTTT
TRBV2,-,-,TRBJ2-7,CASRGTFYEQYF,TGTGCCAGCAGGGGGACATTCTACGAGCAGTACTTC
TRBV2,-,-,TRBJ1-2,CASSAWGGSNRELGDGYTF,TGTGCCAGCAGTGCTTGGGGGGGATCGAACAGGGAACTAGGGGATGGCTACACCTTC
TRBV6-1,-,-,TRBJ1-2,CASREPGAYGYTF,TGTGCCAGCAGGGAACCAGGGGCCTATGGCTACACCTTC
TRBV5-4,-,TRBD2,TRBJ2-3,CASSSTSGGFGDTQYF,TGTGCCAGCAGCTCAACTAGCGGGGGGTTTGGAGATACGCAGTATTTT
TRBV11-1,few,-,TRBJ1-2,CASSLRAPLTGGGYTF,TGTGCCAGCAGCCTTAGGGCGCCCCTGACAGGTGGGGGCTACACCTTC
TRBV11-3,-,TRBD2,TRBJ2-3,CASSGGVTDTQYF,TGTGCCAGTAGCGGGGGGGTCACAGATACGCAGTATTTT
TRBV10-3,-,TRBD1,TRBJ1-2,CAISVQGANYGYTF,TGTGCCATCAGTGTACAGGGGGCTAACTATGGCTACACCTTC
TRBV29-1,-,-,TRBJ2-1,CSVALGQFQFF,TGCAGCGTTGCCCTCGGACAGTTTCAGTTCTTC
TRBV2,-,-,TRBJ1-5,CASSGQLGKGNSNQPQHF,TGTGCCAGCAGTGGTCAATTGGGGAAGGGGAATAGCAATCAGCCCCAGCATTTT
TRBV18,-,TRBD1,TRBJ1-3,CASSPLPGQGSGGNTIYF,TGTGCCAGCTCACCCCTCCCGGGACAGGGTTCGGGCGGAAACACCATATATTTT
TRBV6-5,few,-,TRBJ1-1,CASSSTGNTEAFF,TGTGCCAGCAGTAGCACAGGGAACACTGAAGCTTTCTTT
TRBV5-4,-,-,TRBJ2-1,CASSLVGTIGYEQFF,TGTGCCAGCAGCTTGGTGGGCACGATTGGCTATGAGCAGTTCTTC
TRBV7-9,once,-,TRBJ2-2,CASSSGGQRAQELFF,TGTGCCAGCAGCTCCGGGGGACAGAGGGCCCAGGAGCTGTTTTTT
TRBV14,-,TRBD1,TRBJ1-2,CASSQHAGTAGLYGYTF,TGTGCCAGCAGCCAACACGCCGGGACAGCGGGGTTATATGGCTACACCTTC
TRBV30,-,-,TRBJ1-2,CAWRTASYGYTF,TGTGCCTGGAGGACTGCCTCCTATGGCTACACCTTC
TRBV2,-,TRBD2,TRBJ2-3,CASSDPLRLAGRTDTQYF,TGTGCCAGCAGTGACCCCTTAAGACTAGCGGGGAGGACAGATACGCAGTATTTT
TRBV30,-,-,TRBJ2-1,CAWSPDWTKQFF,TGTGCCTGGAGTCCGGACTGGACGAAGCAGTTCTTC
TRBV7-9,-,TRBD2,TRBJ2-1,CASSSPGTRNNEQFF,TGTGCCAGCAGCTCACCAGGGACTAGGAACAATGAGCAGTTCTTC
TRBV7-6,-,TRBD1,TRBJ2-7,CASSVDDRGHEQYF,TGTGCCAGCAGCGTTGACGACAGGGGGCATGAGCAGTACTTC
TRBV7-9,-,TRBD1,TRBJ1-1,CASSGRGTENTEAFF,TGTGCCAGCAGCGGGCGGGGGACAGAGAACACTGAAGCTTTCTTT
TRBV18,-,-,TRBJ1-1,CASSPSPQSGAFF,TGTGCCAGCTCACCCTCTCCCCAGTCCGGAGCTTTCTTT
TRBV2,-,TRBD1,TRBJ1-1,CASRFGTANTEAFF,TGTGCCAGCAGGTTCGGGACAGCGAACACTGAAGCTTTCTTT
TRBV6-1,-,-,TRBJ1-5,CASRLDLYSNQPQHF,TGTGCCAGCAGATTAGACCTATATAGCAATCAGCCCCAGCATTTT
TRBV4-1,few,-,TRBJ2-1,CASSQDPYNEQFF,TGCGCCAGCAGCCAAGATCCTTACAATGAGCAGTTCTTC
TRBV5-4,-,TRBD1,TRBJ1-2,CASSLGDRENYGYTF,TGTGCCAGCAGCTTGGGGGACAGGGAGAACTATGGCTACACCTTC
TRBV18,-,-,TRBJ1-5,CASSYDGNQPQHF,TGTGCCAGCTCGTACGACGGGAATCAGCCCCAGCATTTT
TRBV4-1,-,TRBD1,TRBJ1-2,CASSQEGGLGYGYTF,TGCGCCAGCAGCCAAGAAGGGGGCTTGGGCTATGGCTACACCTTC
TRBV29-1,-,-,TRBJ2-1,CSVDPIRQPKSYNEQFF,TGCAGCGTAGACCCGATCAGACAGCCGAAATCCTACAATGAGCAGTTCTTC
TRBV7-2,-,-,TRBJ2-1,CASSLRLVANEQFF,TGTGCCAGCAGCTTACGACTAGTGGCCAATGAGCAGTTCTTC
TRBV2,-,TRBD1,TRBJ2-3,CASSEGTGGADTQYF,TGTGCCAGCAGTGAAGGGACAGGAGGTGCAGATACGCAGTATTTT
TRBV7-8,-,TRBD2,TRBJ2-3,CASSATSGTTDTQYF,TGTGCCAGCAGCGCGACTAGCGGTACCACAGATACGCAGTATTTT
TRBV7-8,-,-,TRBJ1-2,CASSLGEEDGYTF,TGTGCCAGCAGTTTGGGCGAGGAGGATGGCTACACCTTC
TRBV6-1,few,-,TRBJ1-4,CASRPQPPNNEKLFF,TGTGCCAGTCGACCGCAACCACCGAATAATGAAAAACTGTTTTTT
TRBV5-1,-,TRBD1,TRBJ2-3,CASSLVGQGRGTDTQYF,TGCGCCAGCAGCTTGGTCGGACAGGGGAGGGGCACAGATACGCAGTATTTT
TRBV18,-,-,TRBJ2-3,CASSLYGLGGTDTQYF,TGTGCCAGCTCACTTTATGGATTGGGGGGCACAGATACGCAGTATTTT
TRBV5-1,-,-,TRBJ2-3,CASSLDRESYYTQYF,TGCGCCAGCAGCTTGGACAGGGAGTCCTATTATACGCAGTATTTT
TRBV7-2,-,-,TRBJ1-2,CASSIGGLGGYTF,TGTGCCAGCTCGATAGGGGGGTTGGGTGGCTACACCTTC
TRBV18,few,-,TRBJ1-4,CASSPGPPLNEKLFF,TGTGCCAGCTCACCAGGTCCTCCCTTAAATGAAAAACTGTTTTTT
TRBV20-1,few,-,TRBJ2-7,CSASPGYEQYF,TGCAGTGCTAGCCCCGGATACGAGCAGTACTTC
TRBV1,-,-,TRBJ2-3,CTSSRDSRTTDTQYF,TGCACCAGCAGCCGGGACAGTAGGACCACAGATACGCAGTATTTT